This TCR beta chain was sequenced during a study of regulatory T cells in long-lasting Graves disease. Notes on the study in general: Persistent cases favored TRBV28, TRBJ1-2 and TRBJ2-5. Persistent patients had more shared public clonotypes (2,741) than new patients (roughly 970).

Germline V gene data show CDR1 as SGHTS and CDR2 as YDEGEE. The CDR3 runs 13 residues. The germline V and J ends were trimmed by 2 bases and 12 bases, with 17 bases remaining between them. Researchers made TCR beta libraries by using iRepertoire HTBI primers and running Arm-PCR on CDR3 regions. TCRdb redid the calling of the multiplex PCR reads with MiXCR, one entry per CDR3 protein. In the table there are hundreds of thousands of distinct CDR3 sequences, 20% of which are singletons. This clonotype occurred many times. Its target is unknown. Documented time point: persistent/refractory GD, antithyroid drugs over 5 years with positive TRAb. Extracted RNA from PBMCs served as the source of the TCR library.

The sequence derives from a female donor with Graves disease. This rearrangement joins TRBV5-8 to TRBJ1-1, with TRBD1 as a possible D gene (5 bases). The sample here was peripheral blood mononuclear cells (PBMCs), taken when the disease was refractory, from a patient treated with antithyroid drugs. The CDR3 nucleotides are TGTGCCAGCAGCTTTCCGGGACGGACTACAACTTTCTTT. Translation gives CASSFPGRTTTFF.